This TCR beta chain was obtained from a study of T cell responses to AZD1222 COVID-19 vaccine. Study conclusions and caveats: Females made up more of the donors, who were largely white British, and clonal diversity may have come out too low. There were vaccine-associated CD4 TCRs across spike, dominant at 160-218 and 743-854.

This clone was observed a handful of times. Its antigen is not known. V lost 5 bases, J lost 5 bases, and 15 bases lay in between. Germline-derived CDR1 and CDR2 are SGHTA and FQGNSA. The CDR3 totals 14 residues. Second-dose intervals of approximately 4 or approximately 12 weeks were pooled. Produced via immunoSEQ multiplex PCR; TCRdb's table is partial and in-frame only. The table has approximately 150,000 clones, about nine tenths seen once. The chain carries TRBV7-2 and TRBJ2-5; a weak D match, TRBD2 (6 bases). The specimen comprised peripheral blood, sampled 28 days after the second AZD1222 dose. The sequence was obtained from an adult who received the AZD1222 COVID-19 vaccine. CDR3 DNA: TGTGCCAGCAGCCCCTCCCTGACTAGGGAGACCCAGTACTTC. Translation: CASSPSLTRETQYF.